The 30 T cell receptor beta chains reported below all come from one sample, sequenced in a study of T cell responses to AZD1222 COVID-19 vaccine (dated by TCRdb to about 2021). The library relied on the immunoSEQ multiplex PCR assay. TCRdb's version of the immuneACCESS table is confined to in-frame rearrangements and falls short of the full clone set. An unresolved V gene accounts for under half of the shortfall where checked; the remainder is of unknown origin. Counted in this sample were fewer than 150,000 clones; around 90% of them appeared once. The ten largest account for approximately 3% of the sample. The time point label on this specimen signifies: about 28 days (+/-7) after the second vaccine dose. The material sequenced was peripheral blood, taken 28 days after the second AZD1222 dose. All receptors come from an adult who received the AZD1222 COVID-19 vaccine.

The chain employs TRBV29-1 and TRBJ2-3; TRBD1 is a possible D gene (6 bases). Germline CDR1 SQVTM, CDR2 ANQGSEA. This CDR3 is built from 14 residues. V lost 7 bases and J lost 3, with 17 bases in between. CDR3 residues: CSAWRGQGTDTQYF. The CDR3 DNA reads TGCAGCGCCTGGCGTGGCCAGGGGACAGATACGCAGTATTTT.

CDR3 protein: CASRIQRDGYEQYF. CDR3 in DNA: TGTGCCAGCAGGATCCAGCGGGACGGTTACGAGCAGTACTTC. The gene calls are TRBV11-2 and TRBJ2-7; 7 nucleotides match TRBD2. The V gene's germline CDR1 is SGHAT and CDR2 FQNNGV. V lost 6 bases to trimming and J lost 4 bases; unmatched junction nucleotides: 9. The CDR3 spans 14 residues.

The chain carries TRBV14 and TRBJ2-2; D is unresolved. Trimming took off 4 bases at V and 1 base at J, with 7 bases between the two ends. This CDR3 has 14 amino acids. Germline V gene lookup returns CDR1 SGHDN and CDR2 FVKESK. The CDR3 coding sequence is TGTGCCAGCAGCCGGCAGGTGAACACCGGGGAGCTGTTTTTT. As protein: CASSRQVNTGELFF.

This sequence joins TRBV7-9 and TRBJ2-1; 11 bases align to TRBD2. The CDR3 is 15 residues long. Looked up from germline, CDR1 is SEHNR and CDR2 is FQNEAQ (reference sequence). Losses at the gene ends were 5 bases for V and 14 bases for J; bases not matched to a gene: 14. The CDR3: CASSPGTSGHSGEFF. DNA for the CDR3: TGTGCCAGCAGCCCCGGGACTAGCGGTCACTCCGGGGAGTTCTTC.

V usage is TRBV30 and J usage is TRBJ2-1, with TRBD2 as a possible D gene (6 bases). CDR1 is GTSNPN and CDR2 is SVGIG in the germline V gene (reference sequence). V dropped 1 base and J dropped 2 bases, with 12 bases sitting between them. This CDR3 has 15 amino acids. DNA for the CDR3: TGTGCCTGGAGTGGTACGCCGGGGGCCTACAATGAGCAGTTCTTC. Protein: CAWSGTPGAYNEQFF.

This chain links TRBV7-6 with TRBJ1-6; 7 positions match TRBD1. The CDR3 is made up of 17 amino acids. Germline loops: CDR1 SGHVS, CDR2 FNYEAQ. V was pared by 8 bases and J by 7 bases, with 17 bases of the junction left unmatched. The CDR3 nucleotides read TGTGCCAGCGCCCTGGAGACCGGGACAGCGAAGAATTCACCCCTCCACTTT. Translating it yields CASALETGTAKNSPLHF.

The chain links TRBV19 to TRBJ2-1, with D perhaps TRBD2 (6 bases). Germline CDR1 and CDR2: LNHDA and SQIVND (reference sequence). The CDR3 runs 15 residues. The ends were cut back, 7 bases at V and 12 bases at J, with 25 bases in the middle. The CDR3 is CASKSGRLLGDGQFF. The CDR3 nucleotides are TGTGCCAGTAAGTCAGGGAGGTTGTTAGGGGACGGGCAGTTCTTC.

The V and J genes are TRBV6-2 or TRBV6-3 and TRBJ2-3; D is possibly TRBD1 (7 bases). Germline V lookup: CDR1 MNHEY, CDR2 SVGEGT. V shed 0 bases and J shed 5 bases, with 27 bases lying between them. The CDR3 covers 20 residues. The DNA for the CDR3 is TGTGCCAGCAGTTACTCCAGGGGGGAACCGGGGAGCCTAAGAGGAGATACGCAGTATTTT. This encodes CASSYSRGEPGSLRGDTQYF.

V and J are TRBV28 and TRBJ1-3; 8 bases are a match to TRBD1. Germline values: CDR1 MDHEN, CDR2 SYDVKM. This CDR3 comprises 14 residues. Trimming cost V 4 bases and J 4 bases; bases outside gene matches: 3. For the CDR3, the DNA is TGTGCCAGCAGTTCCTGGACAGGGGGAAACACCATATATTTT. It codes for CASSSWTGGNTIYF.

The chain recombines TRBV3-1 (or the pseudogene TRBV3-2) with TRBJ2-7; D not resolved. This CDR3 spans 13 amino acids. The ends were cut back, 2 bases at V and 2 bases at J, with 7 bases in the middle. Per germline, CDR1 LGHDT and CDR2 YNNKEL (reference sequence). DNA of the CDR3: TGTGCCAGCAGCCAAAATCGGGCCTACGAGCAGTACTTC. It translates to CASSQNRAYEQYF.

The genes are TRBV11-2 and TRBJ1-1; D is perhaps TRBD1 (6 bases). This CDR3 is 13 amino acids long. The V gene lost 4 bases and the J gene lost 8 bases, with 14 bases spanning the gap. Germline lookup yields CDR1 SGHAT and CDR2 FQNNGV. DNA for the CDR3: TGTGCCAGCAGCTCGGGGGGCCACCCAGAAGCTTTCTTT. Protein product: CASSSGGHPEAFF.

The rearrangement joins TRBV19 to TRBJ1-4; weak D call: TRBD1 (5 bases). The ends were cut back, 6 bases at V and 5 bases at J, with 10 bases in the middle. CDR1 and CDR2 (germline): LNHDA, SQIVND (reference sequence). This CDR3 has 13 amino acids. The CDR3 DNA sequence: TGTGCCAGTAGGCTTCGGGACAATGAAAAACTGTTTTTT. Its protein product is CASRLRDNEKLFF.

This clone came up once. This chain's CDR3 is CASSLGVSSPLHF. CDR3 nucleotides: TGTGCCAGCAGTTTGGGGGTCAGCTCACCCCTCCACTTT. The chain has TRBV27 and TRBJ1-6; tentatively, D is TRBD1 (5 bases). V was trimmed by 3 bases and J by 10 bases, leaving 10 bases between them. CDR3 length: 13 amino acids. CDR1 is MNHEY and CDR2 is SMNVEV in the germline V gene (reference sequence).

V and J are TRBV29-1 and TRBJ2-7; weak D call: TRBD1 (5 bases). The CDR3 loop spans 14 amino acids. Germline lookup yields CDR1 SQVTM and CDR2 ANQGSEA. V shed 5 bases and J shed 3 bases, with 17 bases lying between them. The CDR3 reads CSVSADSSYYEQYF. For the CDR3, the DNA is TGCAGCGTTTCCGCCGACAGTTCCTACTACGAGCAGTACTTC.

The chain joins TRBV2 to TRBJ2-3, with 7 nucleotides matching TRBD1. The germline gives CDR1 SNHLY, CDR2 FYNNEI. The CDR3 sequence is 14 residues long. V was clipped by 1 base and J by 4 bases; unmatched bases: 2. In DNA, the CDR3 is TGTGCCAGCAGTGAAGACAGGGGCGCAGATACGCAGTATTTT. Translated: CASSEDRGADTQYF.

CDR3 DNA sequence: TGCGCCAGCAGCTTGGGTGCAGGCAATCAGCCCCAGCATTTT. It codes for CASSLGAGNQPQHF. The chain couples TRBV5-1 to TRBJ1-5; D remains unclear. Germline values: CDR1 SGHRS, CDR2 YFSETQ. This CDR3 contains 14 residues. V lost 0 bases and J lost 2, with 6 bases in between.

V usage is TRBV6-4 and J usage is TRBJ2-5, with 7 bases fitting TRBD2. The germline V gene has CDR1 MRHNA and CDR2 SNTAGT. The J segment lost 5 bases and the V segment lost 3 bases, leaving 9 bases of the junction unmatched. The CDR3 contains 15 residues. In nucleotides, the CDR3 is TGTGCCAGCAGTGAGCAGGGACTATCCGGGGAGACCCAGTACTTC. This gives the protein CASSEQGLSGETQYF.

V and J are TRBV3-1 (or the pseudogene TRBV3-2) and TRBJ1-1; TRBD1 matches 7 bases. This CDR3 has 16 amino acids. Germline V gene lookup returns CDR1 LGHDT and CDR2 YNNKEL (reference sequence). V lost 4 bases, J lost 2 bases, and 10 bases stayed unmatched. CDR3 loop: CASSPLRGGRNTEAFF. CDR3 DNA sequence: TGTGCCAGCAGCCCTCTCCGAGGGGGCCGAAACACTGAAGCTTTCTTT.

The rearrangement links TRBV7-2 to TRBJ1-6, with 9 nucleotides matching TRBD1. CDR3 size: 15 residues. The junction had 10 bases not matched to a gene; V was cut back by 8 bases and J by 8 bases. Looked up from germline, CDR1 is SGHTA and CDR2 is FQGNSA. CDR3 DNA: TGTGCCAGCCACCTAACGGGACAGGGCTATTCACCCCTCCACTTT. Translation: CASHLTGQGYSPLHF.

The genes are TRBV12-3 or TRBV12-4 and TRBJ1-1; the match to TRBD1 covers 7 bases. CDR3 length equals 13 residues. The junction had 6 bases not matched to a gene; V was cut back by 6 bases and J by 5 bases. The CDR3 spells CASSGQVVTEAFF. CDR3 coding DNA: TGTGCCAGCAGCGGACAGGTGGTAACTGAAGCTTTCTTT.

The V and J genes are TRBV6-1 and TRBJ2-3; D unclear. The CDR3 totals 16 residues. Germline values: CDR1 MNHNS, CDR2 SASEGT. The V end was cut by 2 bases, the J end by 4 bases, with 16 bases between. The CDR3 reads CASSEMGTKGSDTQYF. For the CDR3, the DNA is TGTGCCAGCAGTGAAATGGGCACAAAGGGCTCAGATACGCAGTATTTT.

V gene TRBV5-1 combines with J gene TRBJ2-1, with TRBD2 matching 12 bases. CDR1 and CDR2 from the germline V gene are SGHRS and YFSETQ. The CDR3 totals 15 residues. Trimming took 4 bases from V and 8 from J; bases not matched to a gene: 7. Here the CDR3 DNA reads TGCGCCAGCAGCAGACGGACTAGCGGGATTGATGAGCAGTTCTTC. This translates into CASSRRTSGIDEQFF.

The CDR3 nucleotides are TGTGCCAGCAGCCAACCTGAGAGCTCCTATAATTCACCCCTCCACTTT. Encoded protein: CASSQPESSYNSPLHF. The J gene is TRBJ1-6, the V gene TRBV3-1 (or the pseudogene TRBV3-2); D remains ambiguous. In germline, CDR1 is LGHDT, CDR2 YNNKEL (reference sequence). This CDR3 spans 16 amino acids. The V and J ends lost 2 bases and 0 bases respectively, with 8 bases between them.

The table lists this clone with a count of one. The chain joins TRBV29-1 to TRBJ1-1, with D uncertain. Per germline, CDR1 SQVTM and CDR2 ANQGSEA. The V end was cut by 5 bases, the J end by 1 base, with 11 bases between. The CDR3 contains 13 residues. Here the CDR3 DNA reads TGCAGCGTTTCCGATGACTGGAACACTGAAGCTTTCTTT. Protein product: CSVSDDWNTEAFF.

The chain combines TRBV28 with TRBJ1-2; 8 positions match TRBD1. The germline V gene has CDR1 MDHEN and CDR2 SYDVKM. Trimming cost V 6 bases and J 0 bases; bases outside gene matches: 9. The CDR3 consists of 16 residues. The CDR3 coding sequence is TGTGCCAGCAGACGACGGACAGGGCAAGCTAACTATGGCTACACCTTC. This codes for CASRRRTGQANYGYTF.

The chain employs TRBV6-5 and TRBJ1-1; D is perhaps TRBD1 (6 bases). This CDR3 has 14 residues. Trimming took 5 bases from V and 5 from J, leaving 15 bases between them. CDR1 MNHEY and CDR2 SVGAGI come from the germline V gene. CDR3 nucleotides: TGTGCCAGCAGTACGAGCCAGGGGTGGACTGAAGCTTTCTTT. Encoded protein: CASSTSQGWTEAFF.

CDR3 bases: TGTGCCAGCAGGGACAGCTTGTTCGATGGCTACACCTTC. The encoded protein is CASRDSLFDGYTF. V is TRBV27 and J is TRBJ1-2, with D maybe TRBD1 (6 bases). This CDR3 spans 13 amino acids. The germline V gene has CDR1 MNHEY and CDR2 SMNVEV (reference sequence). V was shortened by 6 bases and J by 6 bases, with 14 bases between the two germline ends.

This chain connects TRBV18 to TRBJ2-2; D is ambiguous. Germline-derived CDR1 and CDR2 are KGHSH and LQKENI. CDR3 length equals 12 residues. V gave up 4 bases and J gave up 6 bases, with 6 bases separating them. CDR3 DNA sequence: TGTGCCAGCTCACTCCTCTCCGGGGAGCTGTTTTTT. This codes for CASSLLSGELFF.

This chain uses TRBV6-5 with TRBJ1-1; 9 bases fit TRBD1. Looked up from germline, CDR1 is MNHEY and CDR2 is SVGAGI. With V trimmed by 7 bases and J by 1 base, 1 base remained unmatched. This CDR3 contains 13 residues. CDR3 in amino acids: CASKGQGNTEAFF. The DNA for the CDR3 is TGTGCCAGCAAGGGACAGGGGAACACTGAAGCTTTCTTT.

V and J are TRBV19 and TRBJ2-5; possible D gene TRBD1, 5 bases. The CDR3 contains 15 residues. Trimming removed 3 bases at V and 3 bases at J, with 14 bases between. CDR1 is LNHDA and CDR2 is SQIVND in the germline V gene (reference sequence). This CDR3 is CASSMTERLKETQYF. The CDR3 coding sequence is TGTGCCAGTAGTATGACAGAACGTCTCAAAGAGACCCAGTACTTC.